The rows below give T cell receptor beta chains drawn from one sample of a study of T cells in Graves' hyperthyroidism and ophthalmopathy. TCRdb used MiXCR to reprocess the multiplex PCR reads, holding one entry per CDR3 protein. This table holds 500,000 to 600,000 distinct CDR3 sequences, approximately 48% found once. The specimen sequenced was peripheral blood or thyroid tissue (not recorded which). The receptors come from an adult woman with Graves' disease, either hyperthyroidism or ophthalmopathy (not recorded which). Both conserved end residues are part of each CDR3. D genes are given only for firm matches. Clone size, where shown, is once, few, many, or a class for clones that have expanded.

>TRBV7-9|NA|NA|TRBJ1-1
TGTGCCAGCAGCTTAGGGAGGATCCCGAACACTGAAGCTTTCTTT
CASSLGRIPNTEAFF
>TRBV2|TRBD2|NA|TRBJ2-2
TGTGCCAGCACATGGACTAGCGGCGCGAACACCGGGGAGCTGTTTTTT
CASTWTSGANTGELFF
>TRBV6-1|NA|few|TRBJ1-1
TGTGCCAGCAGCACCACTAACAGGGTGGTCACTGAAGCTTTCTTT
CASSTTNRVVTEAFF
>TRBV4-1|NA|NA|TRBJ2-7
TGCGCCAGCAGCCAGCCCCGTGGCTCCTACGAGCAGTACTTC
CASSQPRGSYEQYF
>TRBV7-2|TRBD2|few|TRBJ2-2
TGTGCCAGCAGCTTCGGGACTACTTCCGGGGAGCTGTTTTTT
CASSFGTTSGELFF
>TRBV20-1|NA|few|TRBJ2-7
TGCAGTGCTAGAGATATAGTAGGCGATTCCTACGAGCAGTACTTC
CSARDIVGDSYEQYF
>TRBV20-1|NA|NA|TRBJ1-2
TGCAGTGCGCTTAAAGATTACACCTTC
CSALKDYTF
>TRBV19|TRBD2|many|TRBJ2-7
TGTGCCAGTCGGGGGGACGAGCAGTACTTC
CASRGDEQYF
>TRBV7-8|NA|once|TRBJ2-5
TGTGCCAGCAGCTTAGGAGTCAGGGGCCAAGAGACCCAGTACTTC
CASSLGVRGQETQYF
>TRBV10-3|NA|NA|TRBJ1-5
TGTGCCATCAAGCGGGGGGAAGGTCAGCCCCAGCATTTT
CAIKRGEGQPQHF
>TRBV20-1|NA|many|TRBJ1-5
TGCAGTGCTATCGACCGGTATAGCAATCAGCCCCAGCATTTT
CSAIDRYSNQPQHF
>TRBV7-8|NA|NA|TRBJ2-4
TGTGCCAGCTACCGGGGAGGGGGGTATCAGTACTTC
CASYRGGGYQYF
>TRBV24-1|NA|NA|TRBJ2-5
TGTGCCACCAGTGATCTATCGGCGGAGACCCAGTACTTC
CATSDLSAETQYF
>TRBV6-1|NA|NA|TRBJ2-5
TGTGCCAGCACCATGACGAGGGGCCAAGAGACCCAGTACTTC
CASTMTRGQETQYF
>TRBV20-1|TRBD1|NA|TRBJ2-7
TGCAGTGCGCCGAGACAGGGGGTCCACGAGCAGTACTTC
CSAPRQGVHEQYF
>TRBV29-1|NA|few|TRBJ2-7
TGCAGTTTTGGAGGGAGGAGTTACGAGCAGTACTTC
CSFGGRSYEQYF
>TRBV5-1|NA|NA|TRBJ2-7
TGCGCCAGCAGCCGTCCCGGCGAGCAGTACTTC
CASSRPGEQYF
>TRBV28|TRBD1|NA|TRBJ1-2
TGTGCCAGCAGCCAACCCGGGACAGGGAGGGACTATGGCTACACCTTC
CASSQPGTGRDYGYTF
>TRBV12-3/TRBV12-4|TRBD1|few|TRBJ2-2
TGTGCCAGCACCCAGGGGGTCAACACCGGGGAGCTGTTTTTT
CASTQGVNTGELFF
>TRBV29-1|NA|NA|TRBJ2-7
TGCAGCGTTGAGGGAACGGAACCCTACGAGCAGTACTTC
CSVEGTEPYEQYF
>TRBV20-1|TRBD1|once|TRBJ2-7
TGCAGTGCAGACCACCGGGACAGGAACTACGAGCAGTACTTC
CSADHRDRNYEQYF
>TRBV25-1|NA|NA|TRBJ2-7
TGTGCCAGCAGTGCGGGGCCCGCCTACGAGCAGTACTTC
CASSAGPAYEQYF
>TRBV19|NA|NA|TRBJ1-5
TGTGCCAGTAGTATGGCCGGAGGAGAGACCCAGCATTTT
CASSMAGGETQHF